This TCR beta chain was sequenced for a study of blood T cell repertoires in COVID-19. The overall study: Sites across the United States, Italy and Spain contributed samples from acute and convalescent COVID-19. T cells, B-cell-depleted T cells, or PBMCs supplied cDNA or gDNA.

Germline V lookup: CDR1 WNHNN, CDR2 SYGVQD (reference sequence). This CDR3 comprises 13 residues. V was cut by 4 bases and J by 3 bases, with 10 bases left in between. Only in-frame clones appear in the TCRdb table, and some are missing; sequencing was by immunoSEQ multiplex PCR. The table has hundreds of thousands of clones, 88% seen once. This sequence was found in a woman in her seventies with COVID-19, enrolled during active disease. Sequenced sample: peripheral blood. The genes are TRBV10-1 and TRBJ2-7; perhaps TRBD1 as D (6 bases). The CDR3 reads CASSANRDYEQYF. The DNA of the CDR3 is TGCGCCAGCAGTGCAAACAGGGACTACGAGCAGTACTTC.